The TCR beta chain described here comes from a study of shared clonotypes between healthy human individuals. Study-level findings and limits: Several donors showed sharing of approximately 5% of naive CD4 clonotypes.

Template for every sorted-subset replicate PCR totaled approximately 200 ng DNA, tens of thousands of T cell genomes. In the authors' workflow: Junction-only sequences produced by ImmunoSEQ had no quality scores, so filtering differed. Profiled with immunoSEQ multiplex PCR; TCRdb holds only in-frame clones, not every one. V and J calls and clone size are copied from that table; D and trimming were computed from the DNA. The sample lists some 1,900,000 clones; approximately 94% were seen once. Per germline, CDR1 LNHDA and CDR2 SQIVND (reference sequence). Trimming pared 1 base from V and 0 bases from J, leaving 6 bases between. The CDR3 is 14 amino acids. Worth noting for this clone: What it binds is unknown. In the same sample, other DNA sequences code for this CDR3.

Terminally differentiated effector memory CD45RA+ cells were left out of the naive CD8 fraction, which was CD45RO-negative and positively selected for CCR7. Donors had no recently reported acute infections or vaccinations and were HIV-negative. This clonotype was sampled from a man in his late teens or twenties in good health. The genes are TRBV19 and TRBJ1-1; D is uncertain. Input material: naive CD8+ T cells sorted from blood. CDR3 DNA: TGTGCCAGTAGTATAGGACAAATGAACACTGAAGCTTTCTTT. This codes for CASSIGQMNTEAFF.